These 29 T cell receptor beta chains originate from one sample sequenced in a study of radiotherapy plus CTLA-4 blockade in lung cancer. Here immunoSEQ multiplex PCR was the method, and the copy in TCRdb shows in-frame clones only, minus some. The sample records 58,000 or so clones, around 79% being singletons. The sequencing here drew on peripheral blood, taken from a patient treated with radiotherapy plus ipilimumab. The receptor source for this set is a human donor with non-small cell lung cancer who had a complete response to radiotherapy plus ipilimumab.

This chain links TRBV18 with TRBJ2-1; D possibly corresponds to TRBD2 (6 bases). Between the trimmed V and J ends, which lost 3 bases and 3 bases, there was a span of 15 bases. The germline CDR1 and CDR2 sequences are KGHSH and LQKENI. The CDR3 consists of 16 residues. This CDR3 reads CASSPPGAGNYNEQFF. In DNA form, the CDR3 reads TGTGCCAGCTCACCCCCTGGAGCGGGCAACTACAATGAGCAGTTCTTC. The whole variable domain, filled in from reference TRBV18 and TRBJ2-1, reads NAGVMQNPRHLVRRRGQEARLRCSPMKGHSHVYWYRQLPEEGLKFMVYLQKENIIDESGMPKERFSAEFPKEGPSILRIQQVVRGDSAAYFCASSPPGAGNYNEQFFGPGTRLTVL.

This chain links TRBV19 with TRBJ1-1, with D possibly matching TRBD1 (5 bases). The CDR3 covers 14 residues. Trimming cost V 4 bases and J 10 bases, with 19 bases left between them. Germline CDR1 is LNHDA and CDR2 is SQIVND (reference sequence). For the CDR3, the DNA is TGTGCCAGTAGTAGCCTCGACGGGGGACTTATAGCTTTCTTT. It yields the protein CASSSLDGGLIAFF. The full variable domain, its missing parts supplied by reference TRBV19 and TRBJ1-1, is DGGITQSPKYLFRKEGQNVTLSCEQNLNHDAMYWYRQDPGQGLRLIYYSQIVNDFQKGDIAEGYSVSREKKESFPLTVTSAQKNPTAFYLCASSSLDGGLIAFFGQGTRLTVV.

The rearrangement joins TRBV11-2 to TRBJ2-5; TRBD2 is a possible D gene (6 bases). V shed 4 bases and J shed 1 base, with 13 bases lying between them. Germline CDR1 SGHAT, CDR2 FQNNGV. This CDR3 comprises 15 residues. CDR3 sequence: CASSSTTGVQETQYF. CDR3 DNA: TGTGCCAGCAGCTCCACAACGGGGGTCCAAGAGACCCAGTACTTC.

In this sample, this clone turned up once. The chain recombines TRBV6-1 with TRBJ2-3; 7 nucleotides align to TRBD1. Germline V gene data show CDR1 as MNHNS and CDR2 as SASEGT. Trimming at V came to 7 bases and at J to 1 base, leaving 5 bases not matched to a gene. The CDR3 totals 14 residues. Here the CDR3 DNA reads TGTGCCAGCACCGGGGACAGTCGCACAGATACGCAGTATTTT. Its protein product is CASTGDSRTDTQYF.

The V call is TRBV7-2, the J call TRBJ2-7; D might be TRBD1 (6 bases). This CDR3 spans 13 amino acids. The germline CDR1 and CDR2 sequences are SGHTA and FQGNSA. The V end lost 2 bases, the J end lost 2 bases, and 7 bases lay between the germline ends. The CDR3 sequence is CASSLRDTYEQYF. The CDR3, as DNA: TGTGCCAGCAGCTTAAGGGACACCTACGAGCAGTACTTC.

This clone is a singleton in its sample. V usage is TRBV13 and J usage is TRBJ1-4; possibly TRBD1 for D (6 bases). The V end was cut by 5 bases, the J end by 5 bases, with 12 bases between. This CDR3 is built from 14 residues. Germline CDR1 reads PRHDT; CDR2 reads FYEKMQ (reference sequence). CDR3 sequence (DNA): TGTGCCAGCAGCACCCGGACAGCAAATGAAAAACTGTTTTTT. Amino acids: CASSTRTANEKLFF.

This sequence joins TRBV19 and TRBJ1-5; TRBD1 agrees at 10 bases. The CDR3 is 15 residues long. V lost 7 bases to trimming and J lost 4 bases; unmatched junction nucleotides: 7. The germline gives CDR1 LNHDA, CDR2 SQIVND (reference sequence). The CDR3 sequence: CASKGTGVRNQPQHF. The CDR3 DNA is TGTGCCAGTAAGGGGACAGGGGTACGGAATCAGCCCCAGCATTTT.

This chain links TRBV5-1 with TRBJ2-5; TRBD2 agrees at 11 bases. J gave up 3 bases and V 1 base, and 8 bases lay outside the gene matches. CDR1 is SGHRS, CDR2 YFSETQ, per germline. The CDR3 spans 17 residues. The CDR3 reads CASSLSLTSGSKETQYF. The CDR3 DNA reads as TGCGCCAGCAGCTTGTCCCTCACTAGCGGGAGTAAAGAGACCCAGTACTTC. Drawing the rest from reference TRBV5-1 and TRBJ2-5, the complete variable domain is KAGVTQTPRYLIKTRGQQVTLSCSPISGHRSVSWYQQTPGQGLQFLFEYFSETQRNKGNFPGRFSGRQFSNSRSEMNVSTLELGDSALYLCASSLSLTSGSKETQYFGPGTRLLVL.

This chain uses TRBV9 with TRBJ1-5, with D possibly being TRBD1 (5 bases). The germline V gene has CDR1 SGDLS and CDR2 YYNGEE. V gave up 4 bases and J gave up 5 bases, with 16 bases separating them. There are 15 residues in the CDR3. DNA for the CDR3: TGTGCCAGCAGCAACCAAGGAGACAGTTATCAGCCCCAGCATTTT. This gives the protein CASSNQGDSYQPQHF.

There are a few counts of this clone. The gene calls are TRBV19 and TRBJ1-4; possibly TRBD1 for D (5 bases). This CDR3 contains 16 residues. CDR1 and CDR2 from the germline V gene are LNHDA and SQIVND (reference sequence). V lost 3 bases and J lost 6, with 17 bases in between. The CDR3 sequence is CASSIGRAVGHEKLFF. The CDR3 region has the DNA TGTGCCAGTAGTATCGGACGGGCCGTGGGGCATGAAAAACTGTTTTTT.

The chain uses TRBV7-2 and TRBJ1-5; TRBD1 is a possible D gene (5 bases). Trimming stripped 5 bases from V and 4 bases from J, with 12 bases between. The germline CDR1 and CDR2 sequences are SGHTA and FQGNSA. There are 14 residues in the CDR3. The CDR3 spells CASSLVGGNQPQHF. CDR3 in DNA: TGTGCCAGCAGCCTCGTGGGGGGGAATCAGCCCCAGCATTTT.

The V gene is TRBV5-1, the J gene TRBJ2-4; 7 nucleotides line up with TRBD1. CDR3 length equals 15 residues. V was clipped by 3 bases and J by 8 bases; unmatched bases: 11. Germline V lookup: CDR1 SGHRS, CDR2 YFSETQ. Here the CDR3 reads CASSSPEQGWDIQYF. Written as DNA, the CDR3 is TGCGCCAGCAGCTCACCAGAACAGGGGTGGGACATTCAGTACTTC. The full variable domain, rest sourced from reference TRBV5-1 and TRBJ2-4, is KAGVTQTPRYLIKTRGQQVTLSCSPISGHRSVSWYQQTPGQGLQFLFEYFSETQRNKGNFPGRFSGRQFSNSRSEMNVSTLELGDSALYLCASSSPEQGWDIQYFGAGTRLSVL.

V is TRBV12-5 and J is TRBJ2-1; maybe TRBD1 (5 bases). The CDR3 runs to 15 residues. Trimming took 6 bases from V and 2 from J, leaving 14 bases between them. Germline CDR1 and CDR2: LGHNT and FRNRAP. The CDR3 loop reads CASGLGAGPYNEQFF. In DNA form, the CDR3 reads TGTGCTAGTGGCCTAGGGGCAGGGCCCTACAATGAGCAGTTCTTC.

A single count supports this clone. The chain combines TRBV5-1 with TRBJ2-5, with D possibly matching TRBD1 (6 bases). Germline CDR1 is SGHRS and CDR2 is YFSETQ. The ends were cut back, 0 bases at V and 2 bases at J, with 14 bases in the middle. The CDR3 totals 16 residues. The CDR3 sequence: CASSLETRGCQETQYF. The CDR3 bases are TGCGCCAGCAGCTTGGAGACCAGGGGCTGTCAAGAGACCCAGTACTTC. Variable domain in full (rest from reference TRBV5-1 and TRBJ2-5): KAGVTQTPRYLIKTRGQQVTLSCSPISGHRSVSWYQQTPGQGLQFLFEYFSETQRNKGNFPGRFSGRQFSNSRSEMNVSTLELGDSALYLCASSLETRGCQETQYFGPGTRLLVL.

In this sample, this clone turned up a few times. This chain connects TRBV19 to TRBJ2-1, with 9 positions matching TRBD2. V was clipped by 6 bases and J by 10 bases; unmatched bases: 10. This CDR3 is 14 amino acids long. The V gene's germline CDR1 is LNHDA and CDR2 SQIVND (reference sequence). CDR3 protein: CASRRVAGEGEQFF. The CDR3 nucleotides read TGTGCCAGTAGAAGGGTAGCGGGAGAAGGCGAGCAGTTCTTC.

This clone came up once. The rearrangement uses TRBV29-1 and TRBJ2-1; 15 bases align to TRBD2. Germline CDR1 reads SQVTM; CDR2 reads ANQGSEA. The CDR3 has 18 amino acids. J lost 0 bases, V lost 5 bases, and 8 bases had no gene match. The CDR3: CSVLGLAGGPSSYNEQFF. The CDR3 DNA follows: TGCAGCGTTTTGGGACTAGCGGGGGGACCGAGCTCCTACAATGAGCAGTTCTTC.

The gene calls are TRBV7-8 and TRBJ1-3, with 7 bases lining up with TRBD1. CDR1 and CDR2 from the germline V gene are SGHVS and FQNEAQ. V trimming: 7 bases; J trimming: 1 base; junction bases outside the gene matches: 10. This CDR3 region has 16 residues. Written as DNA, the CDR3 is TGTGCCAGCATCGGGACAGAATTCGGGTCTGGAAACACCATATATTTT. This gives the protein CASIGTEFGSGNTIYF.

Regarding this clone: An end of the junction differs from the germline gene, which may be a read error. The V and J genes are TRBV10-2 and TRBJ1-1, with D possibly being TRBD1 (5 bases). The CDR3 runs to 17 residues. Germline-derived CDR1 and CDR2 are WSHSY and SAAADI. Written as DNA, the CDR3 is TGTGCCATCCTAGCGGACGGGGCCTTGAGGGAGAACACTGAAGCTTTCTTT. This codes for CAILADGALRENTEAFF.

The chain joins TRBV5-6 to TRBJ1-1; possible D gene TRBD1, 5 bases. Germline V CDR1 and CDR2: SGHDT, YYEEEE. The germline V and J ends were trimmed by 4 bases and 4 bases, with 20 bases remaining between them. This CDR3 contains 16 residues. Here the CDR3 DNA reads TGTGCCAGCAGCGCAATCCCAGGGAGGCTAGGCACTGAAGCTTTCTTT. This translates into CASSAIPGRLGTEAFF.

This chain joins TRBV9 and TRBJ2-2; 9 nucleotides align to TRBD2. The CDR3 length is 19 residues. Germline CDR1 reads SGDLS; CDR2 reads YYNGEE. V lost 0 bases to trimming and J lost 5 bases; unmatched junction nucleotides: 14. CDR3 DNA: TGTGCCAGCAGCGTAGATAAGATGGTAGCGGGGGAGAGGACCGGGGAGCTGTTTTTT. This gives the protein CASSVDKMVAGERTGELFF.

This clone was recorded once. The chain couples TRBV5-1 to TRBJ2-7; D perhaps matches TRBD2 (6 bases). The ends were cut back, 0 bases at V and 3 bases at J, with 10 bases in the middle. The germline CDR1 and CDR2 sequences are SGHRS and YFSETQ. The CDR3 totals 14 residues. DNA of the CDR3: TGCGCCAGCAGCTTGGAGGCTAGCGACTACGAGCAGTACTTC. It yields the protein CASSLEASDYEQYF.

This clone was picked up one time. The chain combines TRBV19 with TRBJ2-2; TRBD1 might be the D (6 bases). The CDR3 sequence is 16 residues long. The germline gives CDR1 LNHDA, CDR2 SQIVND (reference sequence). V gave up 0 bases and J gave up 4 bases, with 12 bases separating them. CDR3 sequence reads: CASSIDPGARTGELFF. The CDR3 bases are TGTGCCAGTAGTATAGATCCAGGGGCGCGCACCGGGGAGCTGTTTTTT.

This chain connects TRBV4-3 to TRBJ1-1, with TRBD1 as a possible D gene (5 bases). Trimming cost V 1 base and J 0 bases, with 12 bases left between them. Germline V gives CDR1 LGHNA, CDR2 YSLEER. The CDR3 consists of 16 residues. This CDR3 is CASSQGRGMLNTEAFF. The CDR3 DNA sequence: TGCGCCAGCAGCCAAGGCCGGGGGATGTTGAACACTGAAGCTTTCTTT.

This clone was counted between two and nine times. V usage is TRBV30 and J usage is TRBJ1-5; D call uncertain. V lost 4 bases, J lost 0 bases, and 16 bases lay in between. CDR3 length: 16 residues. Germline assignment: CDR1 GTSNPN and CDR2 SVGIG (reference sequence). The CDR3 sequence: CAWNSPGSTSNQPQHF. CDR3 nucleotide sequence: TGTGCCTGGAATTCTCCGGGATCTACTAGCAATCAGCCCCAGCATTTT.

The V call is TRBV30, the J call TRBJ2-2; D is ambiguous. V was shortened by 4 bases and J by 1 base, with 7 bases between the two germline ends. CDR1 and CDR2 from the germline V gene are GTSNPN and SVGIG (reference sequence). The CDR3 length is 13 residues. This chain's CDR3 is CAWIVRNTGELFF. CDR3 DNA sequence: TGTGCCTGGATCGTCCGGAACACCGGGGAGCTGTTTTTT.

The sample holds a few counts of this clone. The rearrangement joins TRBV7-9 to TRBJ2-3; TRBD1 matches at 9 bases. Looked up from germline, CDR1 is SEHNR and CDR2 is FQNEAQ (reference sequence). The CDR3 has 18 amino acids. The V gene end was trimmed by 3 bases and the J gene end by 3 bases; junction bases not matched to a gene: 13. CDR3 amino acids: CASSFSDLRTGVTDTQYF. The CDR3 region has the DNA TGTGCCAGCAGCTTTTCCGACTTAAGGACAGGGGTTACAGATACGCAGTATTTT.

V gene TRBV7-9 combines with J gene TRBJ2-1, with 10 bases fitting TRBD1. Germline CDR1 is SEHNR and CDR2 is FQNEAQ (reference sequence). This CDR3 is built from 16 residues. The junction had 7 bases not matched to a gene; V was cut back by 5 bases and J by 3 bases. The CDR3 sequence is CASSGLTGGDYNEQFF. The DNA of the CDR3 is TGTGCCAGCAGCGGACTGACAGGGGGCGACTACAATGAGCAGTTCTTC.

The CDR3, as DNA: TGTGCCAGCAGTTTGGGAGACAGGGGAGAGCAGTACGTC. This gives the protein CASSLGDRGEQYV. J is TRBJ2-7 and V is TRBV28; TRBD1 matches at 8 bases. Germline-derived CDR1 and CDR2 are MDHEN and SYDVKM. J was trimmed by 7 bases and V by 3 bases; bases with no gene match: 5. This CDR3 is built from 13 residues.

This chain connects TRBV5-4 to TRBJ2-7, with D possibly TRBD1 on 6 matching bases. The V end lost 5 bases, the J end lost 5 bases, and 20 bases lay between the germline ends. Germline V gene lookup returns CDR1 SGHNT and CDR2 YYREEE (reference sequence). The CDR3 has 15 residues. CDR3 protein: CASRKDSRITNEQYF. The CDR3 region has the DNA TGTGCCAGCAGAAAGGACAGCCGGATCACCAACGAGCAGTACTTC. Full variable domain (outside the CDR3, taken from reference TRBV5-4 and TRBJ2-7): ETGVTQSPTHLIKTRGQQVTLRCSSQSGHNTVSWYQQALGQGPQFIFQYYREEENGRGNFPPRFSGLQFPNYSSELNVNALELDDSALYLCASRKDSRITNEQYFGPGTRLTVT.